In its sample, the clone carrying this T cell receptor (beta chain) was seen many times. Each CDR3 protein is one row after TCRdb ran MiXCR on the 5' RACE reads. This repertoire shows roughly 720,000 distinct CDR3 sequences, roughly 20% found once; its top ten account for over 10%. This entry comes from a study of identical twins. The germline V gene has CDR1 MNHEY and CDR2 SVGEGT. The CDR3 sequence is 11 residues long. The V end lost 2 bases, the J end lost 7 bases, and 3 bases lay between the germline ends. The sample was also linked to a second study, of T cells expressing NK-cell markers.

The receptor was derived from a woman younger than 30 in good health. The chain recombines TRBV6-2 or TRBV6-3 with TRBJ1-3; D not certain. Sequencing was carried out using PBMCs. The CDR3 reads CASSYDNTIYF. The DNA of the CDR3 is TGTGCCAGCAGTTACGACAACACCATATATTTT.